This TCR beta chain was identified in a study of blood T cell repertoires in COVID-19 (dated by TCRdb to the early 2020s). With respect to the entire study: Collaborator samples came from the United States, Italy and Spain and covered acute and convalescent phases of COVID-19. The prospective study material was composed of cDNA or gDNA derived from T cells, B-cell-depleted T cells, or PBMCs. Deeply sampled blood TCRbeta repertoires from subjects exposed to, actively infected with, or recovered from COVID-19 were included in the dataset. The repertoires were made available in a free public database intended to serve as a resource for research on the immune response to SARS-CoV-2. The samples were drawn from the first 160 participants of the ongoing ImmuneRACE study and from roughly 1,300 subjects provided by 6 global collaborators. A de-identified subject ID, COVID-19 status, age in years and sex were almost always included in the sample metadata. Where available, HLA class I and class II types were taken from metadata supplied by the sample provider and were not determined by assay-based typing.

The cysteine opens and the phenylalanine closes a CDR3 of 17 amino acids. Only the CDR3 region is kept as DNA, spanning 51 bases read in frame from base 1. V has 3 bases trimmed and J has 0 bases trimmed; junction bases matching no gene number 3. The CDR1 and CDR2 encoded by the germline V gene are KGHDR and SFDVKD. Study-wide conclusions, independent of this receptor: The amount of clinical and demographic metadata varied by source and participant and was provided uncurated.

Concerning this clone: Which antigen it targets is not known. No base quality values were provided; no much bigger clone lies one nucleotide off.

Collaborating institutions collected whole blood in K2EDTA tubes following their own protocols. For TCRbeta analysis, collaborator samples were shipped as frozen whole blood, as isolated PBMCs, or as DNA extracted from either sample type. The immunoSEQ Assay, a bias-controlled multiplex PCR, was used to amplify TCRbeta CDR3 regions from genomic DNA. Regarding the original processing steps: The number of nucleated cells in each sample was estimated by amplification of reference gene primers within the assay. To quantify the absolute abundance of each unique TCRbeta CDR3 rearrangement, sequence reads were collapsed and filtered. For each sample, productive Simpson clonality was calculated by taking the square root of Simpson's diversity index across productive rearrangements. TCRdb holds this immuneACCESS table with in-frame rearrangements only. Some clones are missing; in checked studies, unresolved V genes explain under half, and the rest has no known cause. That table is the source of V, J and clone size, and D and trimming were worked out from the DNA. The sample table holds about 74,000 clones, of which roughly 91% were seen once. The ten largest clones capture 0.95% to 1.3% of the sample.

Recombination joined TRBV24-1 with TRBJ2-1; a stretch of 11 junction bases matches TRBD2. The sequencing input was peripheral blood. The TCR was taken from a woman between 50 and 59 years old in a cohort sampled during active COVID-19. The DNA is TGTGCCACCAGTGATCCTACTAGCGGGAGCTCCTACAATGAGCAGTTCTTC. Its protein product is CATSDPTSGSSYNEQFF.